One sample yielded the 15 T cell receptor beta chains listed below, sequenced in a study of T cell responses to AZD1222 COVID-19 vaccine. Assay: immunoSEQ multiplex PCR; the TCRdb copy retains only in-frame clones and omits some. In the table there are some 150,000 clones, 85% to 95% of which are singletons. The sequencing here drew on peripheral blood, taken on day 0 of AZD1222 vaccination. The receptors were gathered from an adult in good health.

The chain joins TRBV12-5 to TRBJ1-1; D not resolved. V was trimmed by 1 base and J by 5 bases, leaving 11 bases between them. Germline-derived CDR1 and CDR2 are LGHNT and FRNRAP. There are 14 residues in the CDR3. This CDR3 is CASGLETRSTEAFF. The CDR3 region has the DNA TGTGCTAGTGGTTTGGAAACCCGGAGTACTGAAGCTTTCTTT.

The genes are TRBV5-6 and TRBJ2-1; 7 positions match TRBD1. CDR3 size: 15 residues. The V segment lost 4 bases and the J segment 4 bases; nucleotides outside the gene matches: 8. Germline assignment: CDR1 SGHDT and CDR2 YYEEEE. The CDR3 sequence is CASSLGQPNYNEQFF. CDR3 bases: TGTGCCAGCAGCCTGGGACAGCCAAATTACAATGAGCAGTTCTTC.

The CDR3 nucleotides read TGTGCCAGTAGGCCCGGACAGGTTCGTCGAGGCTACACCTTC. It translates to CASRPGQVRRGYTF. The J gene is TRBJ1-2, the V gene TRBV19; the match to TRBD1 covers 7 bases. J lost 8 bases, V lost 6 bases, and 12 bases had no gene match. Looked up from germline, CDR1 is LNHDA and CDR2 is SQIVND (reference sequence). There are 14 residues in the CDR3.

In DNA form, the CDR3 reads TGCGCCAGCAGCTTGGGGCCAGGGTTGGTCACCGGGGAGCTGTTTTTT. The encoded protein is CASSLGPGLVTGELFF. The chain couples TRBV5-1 to TRBJ2-2, with a weak D call TRBD1 (5 bases). The CDR3 has 16 amino acids. CDR1 SGHRS and CDR2 YFSETQ come from the germline V gene. V was cut by 0 bases and J by 4 bases, with 13 bases left in between.

The rearrangement joins TRBV11-1 to TRBJ1-1; maybe TRBD1 (6 bases). This CDR3 contains 13 residues. Trimming stripped 0 bases from V and 5 bases from J, with 7 bases between. Germline loops: CDR1 SGHAT, CDR2 FQDESV (reference sequence). The CDR3 spells CASSLAGGTEAFF. In DNA form, the CDR3 reads TGTGCCAGCAGCTTAGCAGGGGGGACTGAAGCTTTCTTT.

The chain is built from TRBV7-9 and TRBJ2-1; D gene ambiguous. This CDR3 is 17 amino acids long. With 2 bases removed from V and 0 bases from J, the gap between germline ends came to 14 bases. Germline values: CDR1 SEHNR, CDR2 FQNEAQ (reference sequence). This CDR3 reads CASSLKGRFNSYNEQFF. Written as DNA, the CDR3 is TGTGCCAGCAGCTTAAAAGGCAGGTTTAACTCCTACAATGAGCAGTTCTTC.

The chain carries TRBV2 and TRBJ2-3; 7 bases fit TRBD2. The CDR3 extends over 14 amino acids. With 6 bases clipped from V and 4 bases from J, the junction kept 7 bases outside the gene matches. The germline V gene encodes CDR1 SNHLY and CDR2 FYNNEI. The CDR3 region is CASRGGSLSDTQYF. CDR3 in DNA: TGTGCCAGCAGGGGCGGGAGCTTGTCAGATACGCAGTATTTT.

This clone was detected only a few times. The chain has TRBV9 and TRBJ1-2; D ambiguous. From germline, CDR1 is SGDLS and CDR2 YYNGEE. The CDR3 covers 15 residues. The V end lost 0 bases, the J end lost 0 bases, and 9 bases lay between the germline ends. DNA for the CDR3: TGTGCCAGCAGCGTAGACCCCTTTACTAACTATGGCTACACCTTC. As protein: CASSVDPFTNYGYTF. Based on the CDR3 plus reference TRBV9 and TRBJ1-2, the full variable domain is DSGVTQTPKHLITATGQRVTLRCSPRSGDLSVYWYQQSLDQGLQFLIQYYNGEERAKGNILERFSAQQFPDLHSELNLSSLELGDSALYFCASSVDPFTNYGYTFGSGTRLTVV.

This rearrangement joins TRBV4-1 to TRBJ2-7; 13 bases fit TRBD2. With 1 base clipped from V and 0 bases from J, the junction kept 0 bases outside the gene matches. Per the germline V gene, CDR1 is MGHRA and CDR2 is YSYEKL. This CDR3 region has 16 residues. The CDR3 DNA follows: TGCGCCAGCAGCCAAGGACTAGCGGGGGGCTCCTACGAGCAGTACTTC. Its translation is CASSQGLAGGSYEQYF.

This chain connects TRBV11-3 to TRBJ2-2, with D perhaps TRBD2 (5 bases). This CDR3 comprises 18 residues. Germline CDR1 is SGHNT and CDR2 is YENEEA. V dropped 5 bases and J dropped 0 bases, with 19 bases sitting between them. In DNA form, the CDR3 reads TGTGCCAGCAGCCGACTACCCGGTGGGTCCGCGAACACCGGGGAGCTGTTTTTT. Amino acids: CASSRLPGGSANTGELFF. The full variable domain, in which reference TRBV11-3 and TRBJ2-2 provide the parts outside the CDR3, is EAGVVQSPRYKIIEKKQPVAFWCNPISGHNTLYWYLQNLGQGPELLIRYENEEAVDDSQLPKDRFSAERLKGVDSTLKIQPAELGDSAVYLCASSRLPGGSANTGELFFGEGSRLTVL.

The chain has TRBV13 and TRBJ2-2; D might be TRBD2 (5 bases). Trimming pared 1 base from V and 3 bases from J, leaving 15 bases between. The V gene's germline CDR1 is PRHDT and CDR2 FYEKMQ (reference sequence). There are 17 residues in the CDR3. CDR3 amino acids: CASSLAYSARDTGELFF. For the CDR3, the DNA is TGTGCCAGCAGCTTAGCGTACTCTGCGAGGGACACCGGGGAGCTGTTTTTT.

V is TRBV5-1 and J is TRBJ1-1; 10 nucleotides line up with TRBD1. Germline CDR1 is SGHRS and CDR2 is YFSETQ. The trim removed 4 bases at V and 0 bases at J, leaving 3 bases unmatched. The CDR3 is made up of 15 amino acids. The CDR3 region has the DNA TGCGCCAGCAGCGGGACAGGGGCATTGAACACTGAAGCTTTCTTT. Encoded protein: CASSGTGALNTEAFF.

In its sample, this clone was seen once. This chain uses TRBV5-4 with TRBJ1-2; 7 bases line up with TRBD1. The CDR3 consists of 16 residues. Germline loops: CDR1 SGHNT, CDR2 YYREEE (reference sequence). The V gene end was trimmed by 7 bases and the J gene end by 4 bases; junction bases not matched to a gene: 16. CDR3 sequence: CASLGSRTGRIYGYTF. The CDR3 nucleotides read TGTGCCAGCCTGGGATCCCGGACAGGCCGGATCTATGGCTACACCTTC. Full variable domain (outside the CDR3, taken from reference TRBV5-4 and TRBJ1-2): ETGVTQSPTHLIKTRGQQVTLRCSSQSGHNTVSWYQQALGQGPQFIFQYYREEENGRGNFPPRFSGLQFPNYSSELNVNALELDDSALYLCASLGSRTGRIYGYTFGSGTRLTVV.

This chain links TRBV6-5 with TRBJ1-2; 7 nucleotides match TRBD1. The CDR3 is 14 residues long. Germline-derived CDR1 and CDR2 are MNHEY and SVGAGI. Losses at the gene ends were 6 bases for V and 2 bases for J; bases not matched to a gene: 6. The CDR3 sequence is CASRRGTDNYGYTF. For the CDR3, the DNA is TGTGCCAGCAGAAGGGGGACAGACAACTATGGCTACACCTTC.

This chain links TRBV6-5 with TRBJ2-7, with TRBD2 matching over 8 bases. The CDR3 has 14 residues. Germline CDR1 reads MNHEY; CDR2 reads SVGAGI. Losses at the gene ends were 0 bases for V and 5 bases for J; bases not matched to a gene: 3. CDR3 coding DNA: TGTGCCAGCAGTTACTCGGGACTAGACCACGAGCAGTACTTC. This codes for CASSYSGLDHEQYF.